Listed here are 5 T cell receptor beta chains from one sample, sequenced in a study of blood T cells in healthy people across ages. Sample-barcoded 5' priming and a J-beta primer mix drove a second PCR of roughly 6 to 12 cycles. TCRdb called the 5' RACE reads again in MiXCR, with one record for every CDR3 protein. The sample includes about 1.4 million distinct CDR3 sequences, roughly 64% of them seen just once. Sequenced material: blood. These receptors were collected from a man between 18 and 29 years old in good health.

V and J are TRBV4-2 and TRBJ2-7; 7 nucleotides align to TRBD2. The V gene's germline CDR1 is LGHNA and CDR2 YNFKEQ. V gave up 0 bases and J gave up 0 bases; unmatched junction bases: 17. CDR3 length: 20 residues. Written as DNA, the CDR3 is TGTGCCAGCAGCCAAGATCACGGCGTATCAGGGCCGGGAGGCTCCTACGAGCAGTACTTC. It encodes CASSQDHGVSGPGGSYEQYF.

CDR3 coding DNA: TGCAGTGCTAGCTTCGGTGGGGGGGCTTACACAGATACGCAGTATTTT. Encoded protein: CSASFGGGAYTDTQYF. J is TRBJ2-3 and V is TRBV20-1; a possible D gene is TRBD2 (7 bases). Trimming removed 3 bases at V and 2 bases at J, with 18 bases between. Germline CDR1 DFQATT, CDR2 SNEGSKA (reference sequence). There are 16 residues in the CDR3.

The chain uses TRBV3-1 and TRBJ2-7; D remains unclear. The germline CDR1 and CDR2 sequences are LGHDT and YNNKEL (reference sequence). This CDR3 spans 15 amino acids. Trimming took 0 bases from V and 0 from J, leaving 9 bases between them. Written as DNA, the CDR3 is TGTGCCAGCAGCCAAGAGATATATCCCTCCTACGAGCAGTACTTC. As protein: CASSQEIYPSYEQYF.

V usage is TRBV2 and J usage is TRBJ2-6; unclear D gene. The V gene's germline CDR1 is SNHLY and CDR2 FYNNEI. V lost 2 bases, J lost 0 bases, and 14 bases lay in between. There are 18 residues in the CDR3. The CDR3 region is CASSEWVSWHSGANVLTF. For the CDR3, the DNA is TGTGCCAGCAGTGAATGGGTTAGTTGGCACTCTGGGGCCAACGTCCTGACTTTC.

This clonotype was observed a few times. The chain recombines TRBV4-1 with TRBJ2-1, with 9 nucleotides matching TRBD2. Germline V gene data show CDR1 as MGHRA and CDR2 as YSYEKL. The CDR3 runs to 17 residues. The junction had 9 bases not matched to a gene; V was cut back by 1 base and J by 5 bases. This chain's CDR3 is CASSQVVEAGGNNEQFF. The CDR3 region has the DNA TGCGCCAGCAGCCAAGTCGTGGAAGCGGGAGGTAACAATGAGCAGTTCTTC.